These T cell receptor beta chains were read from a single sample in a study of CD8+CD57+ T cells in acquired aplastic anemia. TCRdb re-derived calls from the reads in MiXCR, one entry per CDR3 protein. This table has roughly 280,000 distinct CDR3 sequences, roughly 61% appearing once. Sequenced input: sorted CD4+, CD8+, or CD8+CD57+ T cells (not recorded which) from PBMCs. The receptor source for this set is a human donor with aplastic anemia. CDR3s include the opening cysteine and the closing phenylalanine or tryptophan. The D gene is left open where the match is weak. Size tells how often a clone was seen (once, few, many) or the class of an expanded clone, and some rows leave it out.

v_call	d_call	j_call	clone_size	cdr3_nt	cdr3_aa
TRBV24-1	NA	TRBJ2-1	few	TGTGCCACCTCTGAGGAGACTCACAATGAGCAGTTCTTC	CATSEETHNEQFF
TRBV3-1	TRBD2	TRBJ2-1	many	TGTGCCAGCAGCCCTAGCGGGGGCAATGAGCAGTTCTTC	CASSPSGGNEQFF
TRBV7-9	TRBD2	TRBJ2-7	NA	TGTGCCAGCAGCATTGTGGGAGGGTCCAACGAGCAGTACTTC	CASSIVGGSNEQYF
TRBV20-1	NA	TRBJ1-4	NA	TGCAGTGCTAGCATTCGCGGCAGGGAGGATGAAAAACTGTTTTTT	CSASIRGREDEKLFF
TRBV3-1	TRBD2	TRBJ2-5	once	TGTGCCAGCAGCCGCTTAGCGGGGACGGGGGAAGAGACCCAGTACTTC	CASSRLAGTGEETQYF
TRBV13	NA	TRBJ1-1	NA	TGTGCCAGCAGCTTGAGATACGGTGAAGCTTTCTTT	CASSLRYGEAFF
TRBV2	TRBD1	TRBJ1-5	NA	TGTGCCAGCACTTCGGGACAGGGGCGTCAGCCCCAGCATTTT	CASTSGQGRQPQHF
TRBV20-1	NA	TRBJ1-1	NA	TGCAGTGCTAGAGATCCCCCCGTTAGCGGAAGACCGAACACTGAAGCTTTCTTT	CSARDPPVSGRPNTEAFF
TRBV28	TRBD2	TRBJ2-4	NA	TGTGCCAGTCGAGCGGGAGGGCCAGGAAACATTCAGTACTTC	CASRAGGPGNIQYF
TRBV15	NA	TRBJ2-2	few	TGTGCCACCAGCAGAGACACCGGGGAGCTGTTTTTT	CATSRDTGELFF
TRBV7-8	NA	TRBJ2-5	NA	TGTGCCAGCAGCTTATCCGGGGGTAGTGTCGGGGAGACCCAGTACTTC	CASSLSGGSVGETQYF
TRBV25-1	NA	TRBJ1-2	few	TGTGCCAGCAGTGAGATTGTTGGGGGCTACACCTTC	CASSEIVGGYTF
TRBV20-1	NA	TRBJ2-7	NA	TGCAGTGTTCCCCGTTCCGGGAGTGAGGCCTACGAGCAGTACTTC	CSVPRSGSEAYEQYF
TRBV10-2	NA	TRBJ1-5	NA	TGCGCCAGCAGTGAAGTTGGGGGCAATCAGCCCCAGCATTTT	CASSEVGGNQPQHF
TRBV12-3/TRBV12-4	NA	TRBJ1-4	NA	TGTGCCAGCCTAAACGGCGGCACCTACAATGAAAAACTGTTTTTT	CASLNGGTYNEKLFF
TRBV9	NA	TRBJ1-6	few	TGTGCCAGCAGCGTAGAAGGTGTGGGAAATTCACCCCTCCACTTT	CASSVEGVGNSPLHF
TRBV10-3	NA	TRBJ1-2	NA	TGTGCCATCAGTGAGTCGAGGTCTAACTTAGGCTACACCTTC	CAISESRSNLGYTF
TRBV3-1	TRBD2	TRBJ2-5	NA	TGTGCCAGCAACGGACTAGCGGGATGGGGTCAAGAGACCCAGTACTTC	CASNGLAGWGQETQYF
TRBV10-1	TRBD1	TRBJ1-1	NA	TGCGCCGGGACAGGGGGACTGAACACTGAAGCTTTCTTT	CAGTGGLNTEAFF
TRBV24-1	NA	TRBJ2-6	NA	TGTGCCACCAGTGATCCAGGGTCTGGGGCCAACGTCCTGACTTTC	CATSDPGSGANVLTF
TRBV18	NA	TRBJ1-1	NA	TGTGCCAGCTCACCACCGGGGGAGGCCGGGAGCACTGAAGCTTTCTTT	CASSPPGEAGSTEAFF
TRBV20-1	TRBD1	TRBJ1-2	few	TGCAGTGCCACCGCGACAGGGAGCGGCTACACCTTC	CSATATGSGYTF
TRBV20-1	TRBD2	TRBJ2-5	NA	TGCAGTGCTCAGCGGGGGGTCCAAGAGACCCAGTACTTC	CSAQRGVQETQYF
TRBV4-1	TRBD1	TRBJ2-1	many	TGCGCCAGCAGCCAAGATCCGTGGGACAGGGTCAATGAGCAGTTCTTC	CASSQDPWDRVNEQFF
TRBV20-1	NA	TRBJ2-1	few	TGCAGTGCTAGAGTTGGACGGGCTATGAATGAGCAGTTCTTC	CSARVGRAMNEQFF
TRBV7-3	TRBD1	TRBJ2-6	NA	TGTGCCAGCAGCTTACGGCCAGGGACAGGGTCTGGGGCCAACGTCCTGACTTTC	CASSLRPGTGSGANVLTF
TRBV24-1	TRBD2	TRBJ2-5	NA	TGTGCCACCAAGTGGGGGGGGGAGACCCAGTACTTC	CATKWGGETQYF
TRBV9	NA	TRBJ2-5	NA	TGTGCCAGCAGCGTAGGTAACAGCGGCCAAAAGACCCAGTACTTC	CASSVGNSGQKTQYF
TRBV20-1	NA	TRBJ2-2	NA	TGCAGTGCTAGTGAAAATTCCGGAGTTACCGGGGAGCTGTTTTTT	CSASENSGVTGELFF
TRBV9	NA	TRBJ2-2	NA	TGTGCCAGCAGCTTAGGACCAGCCGGGGAGCTGTTTTTT	CASSLGPAGELFF
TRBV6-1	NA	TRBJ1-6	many	TGTGCCAGCAGTGCCGGACTATTAAATTCACCCCTCCACTTT	CASSAGLLNSPLHF
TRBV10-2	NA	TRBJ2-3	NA	TGCGCCAGCAGTGACAGGGCCCGCACAGATACGCAGTATTTT	CASSDRARTDTQYF
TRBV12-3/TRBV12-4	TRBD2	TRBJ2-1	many	TGTGCCAGCAGTTTATCTTTACTAGCGGACAATGAGCAGTTCTTC	CASSLSLLADNEQFF
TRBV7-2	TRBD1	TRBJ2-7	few	TGTGCCAGCAGTCCGACAGGGGTCTTTGCCTCCTACGAGCAGTACTTC	CASSPTGVFASYEQYF
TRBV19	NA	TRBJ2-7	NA	TGTGCCAGTAGTATAGGAACGGGGGGCAAGCAGTACTTC	CASSIGTGGKQYF
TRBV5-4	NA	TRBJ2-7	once	TGTGCCAGCAGCCAAGAGACAGCCCTGGTGAGCGAGCAGTACTTC	CASSQETALVSEQYF
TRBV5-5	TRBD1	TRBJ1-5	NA	TGTGCCAGCAGCCTAACAGGGGAGAGTCCCCAGCATTTT	CASSLTGESPQHF
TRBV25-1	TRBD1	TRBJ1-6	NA	TGTACCAGCAGTGAAAGACAGGGGAGAGATTCACCCCTCCACTTT	CTSSERQGRDSPLHF
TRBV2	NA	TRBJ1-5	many	TGTGCCAGCAGTGAAGGCGGGCCCACCAATCAGCCCCAGCATTTT	CASSEGGPTNQPQHF
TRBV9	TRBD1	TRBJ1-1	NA	TGTGCCAGCAGCCCAGGGGGGAGGGCGCTGAACACTGAAGCTTTCTTT	CASSPGGRALNTEAFF
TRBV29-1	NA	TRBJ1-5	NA	TGCAGCGTTGGAGATGGGGTATTGGGCAATCAGCCCCAGCATTTT	CSVGDGVLGNQPQHF